These 31 T cell receptor beta chains share one sample of origin, sequenced in a study of cytomegalovirus exposure and HLA in healthy donors. PCR used 60 Vbeta primers and 13 Jbeta primers. Using immunoSEQ multiplex PCR, the repertoire was profiled, and TCRdb retains in-frame clones only, with some absent. There are around 97,000 clones in the sample; over 8% occur only once, and 4.5% to 6.5% lies in the top ten. Input material: PBMCs. These receptors all stem from a man aged 50 to 59 in good health and CMV-seropositive.

This clone has only a few counts. The V gene is TRBV7-9, the J gene TRBJ1-5; D not certain. With 5 bases removed from V and 7 bases from J, the gap between germline ends came to 15 bases. This CDR3 comprises 14 residues. CDR1 and CDR2 from the germline V gene are SEHNR and FQNEAQ (reference sequence). The CDR3 sequence: CASSGSSFNQPQHF. CDR3 nucleotide sequence: TGTGCCAGCAGCGGCAGTTCGTTTAACCAGCCCCAGCATTTT.

The chain couples TRBV19 to TRBJ1-1; D perhaps matches TRBD1 (6 bases). The V gene lost 7 bases and the J gene lost 1 base, with 22 bases spanning the gap. Germline V CDR1 and CDR2: LNHDA, SQIVND (reference sequence). This CDR3 is 17 amino acids long. CDR3 nucleotide sequence: TGTGCCAGTAAACCGGAAACCCCGGGACATCAGAACACTGAAGCTTTCTTT. It is translated as CASKPETPGHQNTEAFF.

The gene calls are TRBV5-5 and TRBJ1-5; 11 bases are a match to TRBD1. The CDR3 is made up of 17 amino acids. CDR1 and CDR2 from the germline V gene are SGHKS and YYEKEE (reference sequence). The V gene end was trimmed by 4 bases and the J gene end by 9 bases; junction bases not matched to a gene: 15. CDR3 sequence: CASSRTGGTASVVPQHF. The DNA of the CDR3 is TGTGCCAGCAGCCGGACAGGGGGCACAGCGAGTGTAGTGCCCCAGCATTTT.

V and J are TRBV18 and TRBJ1-6; D gene ambiguous. The CDR3 totals 17 residues. Germline CDR1 and CDR2: KGHSH and LQKENI. Trimming left V 5 bases short and J 0 bases short, with 14 bases between. In nucleotides, the CDR3 is TGTGCCAGCTCATTACAACGAGGCAGCTCCTATAATTCACCCCTCCACTTT. Translation gives CASSLQRGSSYNSPLHF.

In its sample, this clone was seen a few times. The genes are TRBV4-1 and TRBJ1-3; 9 bases line up with TRBD1. The V and J ends lost 6 bases and 4 bases, in that order; junction bases with no gene match: 7. The germline V gene has CDR1 MGHRA and CDR2 YSYEKL. This CDR3 has 15 residues. The DNA of the CDR3 is TGCGCCAGCAGGAAAGGCGGACAGGGGGGAAACACCATATATTTT. Translated: CASRKGGQGGNTIYF.

This clone was recorded a few times. The chain couples TRBV27 to TRBJ1-1; D call uncertain. The CDR3 consists of 14 residues. Germline assignment: CDR1 MNHEY and CDR2 SMNVEV (reference sequence). V dropped 1 base and J dropped 6 bases, with 12 bases sitting between them. For the CDR3, the DNA is TGTGCCAGCAGTTTATATTCAGGCTGGTCTGAAGCTTTCTTT. This gives the protein CASSLYSGWSEAFF.

The chain has TRBV7-9 and TRBJ2-7; D is uncertain. V lost 4 bases and J 2 bases, leaving 3 bases between the germline ends. The CDR3 contains 11 residues. The germline CDR1 and CDR2 sequences are SEHNR and FQNEAQ (reference sequence). The CDR3 loop reads CASSSAYEQYF. In DNA, the CDR3 is TGTGCCAGCAGCTCGGCCTACGAGCAGTACTTC.

The chain carries TRBV6-5 and TRBJ2-1, with 8 bases aligning to TRBD2. The junction had 5 bases not matched to a gene; V was cut back by 5 bases and J by 2 bases. The CDR3 loop spans 15 amino acids. CDR1 MNHEY and CDR2 SVGAGI come from the germline V gene. CDR3: CASSQRGPPYNEQFF. The CDR3 DNA is TGTGCCAGCAGTCAGCGGGGGCCCCCCTACAATGAGCAGTTCTTC.

In its sample, this clone was seen a few times. The chain recombines TRBV29-1 with TRBJ2-7, with 8 bases fitting TRBD2. This CDR3 region has 13 residues. CDR1 SQVTM and CDR2 ANQGSEA come from the germline V gene. Losses at the gene ends were 4 bases for V and 6 bases for J; bases not matched to a gene: 8. CDR3 in DNA: TGCAGCGTTGGCAGCGGGAGCCTTGGCGAGCAGTACTTC. It specifies CSVGSGSLGEQYF.

The table lists this clone with a few counts. The V gene is TRBV11-2, the J gene TRBJ2-5; 8 bases match TRBD2. From germline, CDR1 is SGHAT and CDR2 FQNNGV. V lost 5 bases, J lost 1 base, and 6 bases stayed unmatched. This CDR3 is 15 amino acids long. CDR3 nucleotides: TGTGCCAGCAGCCCGTGGGGGACTAGCCAAGAGACCCAGTACTTC. The encoded protein is CASSPWGTSQETQYF.

This clone was seen a few times. This chain uses TRBV7-8 with TRBJ2-3; 11 bases map to TRBD2. Germline V gene data show CDR1 as SGHVS and CDR2 as FQNEAQ. The CDR3 contains 20 residues. J lost 4 bases, V lost 6 bases, and 21 bases had no gene match. The CDR3 bases are TGTGCCAGCAGAATCGACAGGGGGATGTTAGCGGGAGGGCCCTCAGATACGCAGTATTTT. This codes for CASRIDRGMLAGGPSDTQYF. Full variable domain (remainder filled in from reference TRBV7-8 and TRBJ2-3): GAGVSQSPRYKVAKRGQDVALRCDPISGHVSLFWYQQALGQGPEFLTYFQNEAQLDKSGLPSDRFFAERPEGSVSTLKIQRTQQEDSAVYLCASRIDRGMLAGGPSDTQYFGPGTRLTVL.

This chain connects TRBV28 to TRBJ1-5; possible D gene TRBD1, 5 bases. Germline V lookup: CDR1 MDHEN, CDR2 SYDVKM. V was shortened by 6 bases and J by 5 bases, with 26 bases between the two germline ends. CDR3 length: 18 residues. CDR3 sequence: CASSREAGASSWDQPQHF. The DNA for the CDR3 is TGTGCCAGCAGCCGGGAGGCTGGGGCCAGTAGTTGGGATCAGCCCCAGCATTTT.

The rearrangement links TRBV10-3 to TRBJ2-7; 8 positions agree with TRBD2. The CDR3 loop spans 15 amino acids. Per germline, CDR1 ENHRY and CDR2 SYGVKD. The trim removed 6 bases at V and 3 bases at J, leaving 10 bases unmatched. The CDR3 here is CAISSGTSKGYEQYF. The CDR3 DNA is TGTGCCATCAGCTCCGGGACTAGTAAGGGCTACGAGCAGTACTTC.

The chain employs TRBV7-9 and TRBJ1-2; TRBD1 matches 8 bases. Per germline, CDR1 SEHNR and CDR2 FQNEAQ (reference sequence). CDR3 size: 17 residues. V was clipped by 2 bases and J by 3 bases; unmatched bases: 11. The CDR3 region has the DNA TGTGCCAGCAGCTTATTGCAGGGGGCGCGACAGGACTATGGCTACACCTTC. Encoded protein: CASSLLQGARQDYGYTF.

This clone was observed a handful of times. The chain uses TRBV7-9 and TRBJ2-2; D is uncertain. Trimming took off 5 bases at V and 4 bases at J, with 8 bases between the two ends. This CDR3 is built from 13 residues. Germline V gene sequence: CDR1 SEHNR, CDR2 FQNEAQ (reference sequence). CDR3 coding DNA: TGTGCCAGCAGCCAAGCCCCCACCGGGGAGCTGTTTTTT. As protein: CASSQAPTGELFF.

This clone turned up a few times. The V call is TRBV6-5, the J call TRBJ1-3, with unresolved D. Germline CDR1 MNHEY, CDR2 SVGAGI. Trimming left V 3 bases short and J 0 bases short, with 9 bases between. CDR3 length: 15 amino acids. The DNA for the CDR3 is TGTGCCAGCAGTTATCGCGGAGCCTCTGGAAACACCATATATTTT. Protein sequence: CASSYRGASGNTIYF.

This clone has a handful of counts. CDR3 sequence reads: CASSLIGGSYNEQFF. Written as DNA, the CDR3 is TGTGCCAGCAGCTTAATAGGGGGCTCCTACAATGAGCAGTTCTTC. The J gene is TRBJ2-1, the V gene TRBV7-2; D is perhaps TRBD1 (6 bases). This CDR3 comprises 15 residues. The V gene lost 2 bases and the J gene lost 0 bases, with 8 bases spanning the gap. From germline, CDR1 is SGHTA and CDR2 FQGNSA. The whole variable domain, filled in from reference TRBV7-2 and TRBJ2-1, reads GAGVSQSPSNKVTEKGKDVELRCDPISGHTALYWYRQSLGQGLEFLIYFQGNSAPDKSGLPSDRFSAERTGGSVSTLTIQRTQQEDSAVYLCASSLIGGSYNEQFFGPGTRLTVL.

This clone was counted between two and nine times. Sequence at one end of the junction differs from germline and may be a read error. J is TRBJ2-2 and V is TRBV28; D could derive from TRBD1 or TRBD2 (5 bases each). The CDR3 spans 12 residues. Germline CDR1 and CDR2: MDHEN and SYDVKM. Here the CDR3 reads CVSGRGTGELFF. In nucleotides, the CDR3 is TGTGTCAGCGGTAGGGGCACCGGGGAGCTGTTTTTT.

The table lists this clone with a few counts. The CDR3 loop reads CASSELPAGANVLTF. CDR3 DNA sequence: TGTGCCAGCAGTGAACTCCCGGCTGGGGCCAACGTCCTGACTTTC. The chain combines TRBV2 with TRBJ2-6; D gene ambiguous. The CDR3 consists of 15 residues. V was clipped by 2 bases and J by 2 bases, with 7 bases between them. In germline, CDR1 is SNHLY, CDR2 FYNNEI.

This clone was found a few times. The chain recombines TRBV6-5 with TRBJ2-6; D ambiguous. The CDR3 is 14 residues long. CDR1 and CDR2 from the germline V gene are MNHEY and SVGAGI. V was cut by 3 bases and J by 0 bases, with 3 bases left in between. CDR3 in DNA: TGTGCCAGCAGTTATCTCTCTGGGGCCAACGTCCTGACTTTC. Encoded protein: CASSYLSGANVLTF.

J is TRBJ2-5 and V is TRBV11-1, with 10 bases matching TRBD1. V was clipped by 5 bases and J by 4 bases; unmatched bases: 4. The CDR3 is 14 amino acids. Germline assignment: CDR1 SGHAT and CDR2 FQDESV (reference sequence). The CDR3 loop reads CASSPWDRGETQYF. In DNA form, the CDR3 reads TGTGCCAGCAGCCCATGGGACAGGGGAGAGACCCAGTACTTC.

This clone has just a few counts. This rearrangement joins TRBV5-4 to TRBJ1-1; unclear D gene. With 4 bases removed from V and 2 bases from J, the gap between germline ends came to 18 bases. The germline CDR1 and CDR2 sequences are SGHNT and YYREEE (reference sequence). The CDR3 is 16 residues long. The CDR3 sequence is CASSDPNTYSNTEAFF. In DNA, the CDR3 is TGTGCCAGCAGCGATCCGAACACTTACAGCAACACTGAAGCTTTCTTT.

In its sample, this clone was seen a few times. The V gene is TRBV7-2, the J gene TRBJ2-7; 10 bases are shared with TRBD1. From germline, CDR1 is SGHTA and CDR2 FQGNSA. V was pared by 5 bases and J by 3 bases, with 7 bases of the junction left unmatched. The CDR3 totals 15 residues. The CDR3 nucleotides read TGTGCCAGCAGCCCCCGGGACAGGGGATTCTACGAGCAGTACTTC. This translates into CASSPRDRGFYEQYF.

This clone was found a few times. The chain joins TRBV10-1 to TRBJ2-5; the match to TRBD1 covers 9 bases. This CDR3 region has 17 residues. The V gene's germline CDR1 is WNHNN and CDR2 SYGVQD (reference sequence). The trim removed 7 bases at V and 2 bases at J, leaving 14 bases unmatched. CDR3 sequence reads: CASKAETGGEHQETQYF. In nucleotides, the CDR3 is TGCGCCAGCAAGGCCGAGACAGGGGGGGAACATCAAGAGACCCAGTACTTC.

The chain recombines TRBV5-6 with TRBJ2-1, with 8 positions matching TRBD1. The V gene end was trimmed by 6 bases and the J gene end by 9 bases; junction bases not matched to a gene: 11. CDR3 size: 14 residues. CDR1 and CDR2 (germline): SGHDT, YYEEEE. CDR3 loop: CASTRTGKAGEQFF. Here the CDR3 DNA reads TGTGCCAGCACCAGGACAGGGAAGGCTGGTGAGCAGTTCTTC.

In its sample, this clone was seen many times. The chain joins TRBV4-2 to TRBJ2-7, with 7 bases that match TRBD1. After removal of 3 bases from V and 1 base from J, the junction contained 3 bases not matched to a gene. This CDR3 contains 14 residues. Germline assignment: CDR1 LGHNA and CDR2 YNFKEQ. CDR3: CASSQPGQSYEQYF. Here the CDR3 DNA reads TGTGCCAGCAGCCAGCCGGGACAGTCCTACGAGCAGTACTTC.

As DNA, the CDR3 is TGTGCCAAAGAACCCCGGGGGGGGACAGGGAAGAATCAGCCCCAGCATTTT. It translates to CAKEPRGGTGKNQPQHF. The gene calls are TRBV9 and TRBJ1-5; 9 bases align to TRBD1. Germline values: CDR1 SGDLS, CDR2 YYNGEE. CDR3 size: 17 residues. V lost 9 bases to trimming and J lost 4 bases; unmatched junction nucleotides: 17.

This clone was observed at least ten times. The rearrangement uses TRBV6-1 and TRBJ2-1; D is perhaps TRBD2 (5 bases). Trimming stripped 4 bases from V and 4 bases from J, with 8 bases between. Germline V gene data show CDR1 as MNHNS and CDR2 as SASEGT. The CDR3 is 13 amino acids. CDR3 DNA: TGTGCCAGCAGTGCTATAGCGTACAATGAGCAGTTCTTC. This translates into CASSAIAYNEQFF.

Ten or more counts support this clone. The chain uses TRBV5-4 and TRBJ1-2, with 7 bases matching TRBD1. CDR1 SGHNT and CDR2 YYREEE come from the germline V gene (reference sequence). The CDR3 extends over 14 amino acids. Trimming took 0 bases from V and 4 from J; bases not matched to a gene: 3. The DNA of the CDR3 is TGTGCCAGCAGCTTGGGGGGACAGTTCTATGGCTACACCTTC. It specifies CASSLGGQFYGYTF.

This chain joins TRBV7-2 and TRBJ2-1, with D unresolved. CDR3 length: 14 amino acids. V dropped 6 bases and J dropped 0 bases, with 9 bases sitting between them. CDR1 SGHTA and CDR2 FQGNSA come from the germline V gene. The CDR3 protein is CASRAPASYNEQFF. DNA of the CDR3: TGTGCCAGCAGAGCGCCGGCCTCCTACAATGAGCAGTTCTTC.

The rearrangement links TRBV6-6 to TRBJ2-7, with TRBD2 matching 9 bases. The trim removed 3 bases at V and 6 bases at J, leaving 0 bases unmatched. Per germline, CDR1 MNHNY and CDR2 SVGAGI (reference sequence). This CDR3 has 12 amino acids. The CDR3 loop reads CASSYSGSEQYF. CDR3 bases: TGTGCCAGCAGTTATAGCGGGAGCGAGCAGTACTTC.